The following is a T cell receptor (beta chain) sequence with its context. The antigen is unknown. The sample comes from a study of cytomegalovirus exposure and HLA in healthy donors. Study-wide points: Researchers catalogued some 160 TCR beta chains as cytomegalovirus-associated. In a later analysis, approximately 15,000 TCR beta sequences were associated with HLA alleles at 0.05 false discovery rate.

V shed 10 bases, J shed 6 bases, and the junction held 3 bases outside the gene matches. This CDR3 has 12 amino acids. CDR1 is SNHLY and CDR2 is FYNNEI in the germline V gene. The primer mix had 60 Vbeta and 13 Jbeta primers. Measured with immunoSEQ multiplex PCR; TCRdb has only the in-frame clones, and not every one. The profile covers 100,000 to 150,000 clones, with more than 65% appearing a single time and more than 1.4% taken by the ten largest. Sequenced input: PBMCs. The V gene is TRBV2, the J gene TRBJ2-1; 10 bases match TRBD2. The origin of this receptor is a woman younger than 30 in good health and CMV-seronegative. CDR3 bases: TGTGCCAAGGGACTAGCGCGCAATGAGCAGTTCTTC. Its translation is CAKGLARNEQFF.